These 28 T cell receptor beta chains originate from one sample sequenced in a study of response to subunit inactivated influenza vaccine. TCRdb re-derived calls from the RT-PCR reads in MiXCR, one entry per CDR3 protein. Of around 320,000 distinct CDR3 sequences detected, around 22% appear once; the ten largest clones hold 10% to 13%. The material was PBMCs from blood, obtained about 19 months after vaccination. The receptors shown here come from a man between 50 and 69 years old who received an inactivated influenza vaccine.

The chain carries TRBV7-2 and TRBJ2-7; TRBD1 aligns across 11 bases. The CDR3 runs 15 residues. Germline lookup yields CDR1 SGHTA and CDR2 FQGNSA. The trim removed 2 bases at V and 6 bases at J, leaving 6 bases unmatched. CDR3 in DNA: TGTGCCAGCAGCTTATCTCCGGACAGGGGGCTCGAGCAGTACTTC. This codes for CASSLSPDRGLEQYF.

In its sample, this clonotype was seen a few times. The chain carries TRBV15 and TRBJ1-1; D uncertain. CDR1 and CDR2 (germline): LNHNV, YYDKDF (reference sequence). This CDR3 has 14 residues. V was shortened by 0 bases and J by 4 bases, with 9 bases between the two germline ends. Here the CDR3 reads CATSRDLGSTEAFF. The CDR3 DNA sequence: TGTGCCACCAGCAGAGATCTTGGGAGCACTGAAGCTTTCTTT.

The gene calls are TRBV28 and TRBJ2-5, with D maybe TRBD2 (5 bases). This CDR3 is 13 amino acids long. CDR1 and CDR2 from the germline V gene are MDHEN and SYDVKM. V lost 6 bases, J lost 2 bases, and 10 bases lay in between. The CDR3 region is CASRAPGQETQYF. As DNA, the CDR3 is TGTGCCAGCAGGGCACCGGGGCAAGAGACCCAGTACTTC.

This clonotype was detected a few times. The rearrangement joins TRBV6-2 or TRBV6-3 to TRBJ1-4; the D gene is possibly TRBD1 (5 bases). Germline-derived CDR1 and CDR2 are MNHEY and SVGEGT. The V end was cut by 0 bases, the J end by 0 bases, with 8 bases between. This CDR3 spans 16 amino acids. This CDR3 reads CASSYSAGATNEKLFF. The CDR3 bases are TGTGCCAGCAGTTACTCGGCGGGGGCAACTAATGAAAAACTGTTTTTT.

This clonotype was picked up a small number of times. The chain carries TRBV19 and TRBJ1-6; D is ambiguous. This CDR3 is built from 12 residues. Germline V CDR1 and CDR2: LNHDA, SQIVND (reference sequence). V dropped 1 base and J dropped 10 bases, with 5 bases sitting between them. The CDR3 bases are TGTGCCAGTAGTATAGGAGGGTCACCCCTCCACTTT. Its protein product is CASSIGGSPLHF.

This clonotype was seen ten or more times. CDR3 region: CAISELPAYGYTF. CDR3 DNA: TGTGCCATCAGTGAACTCCCGGCGTATGGCTACACCTTC. The J gene is TRBJ1-2, the V gene TRBV10-3, with D unresolved. Germline assignment: CDR1 ENHRY and CDR2 SYGVKD. The V end was cut by 3 bases, the J end by 5 bases, with 10 bases between. The CDR3 has 13 residues.

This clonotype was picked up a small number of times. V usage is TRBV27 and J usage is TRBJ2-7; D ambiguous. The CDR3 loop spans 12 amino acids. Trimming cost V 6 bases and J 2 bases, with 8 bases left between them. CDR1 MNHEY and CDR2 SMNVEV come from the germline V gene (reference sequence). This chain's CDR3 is CASRVVAYEQYF. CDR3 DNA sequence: TGTGCCAGCAGAGTGGTAGCCTACGAGCAGTACTTC.

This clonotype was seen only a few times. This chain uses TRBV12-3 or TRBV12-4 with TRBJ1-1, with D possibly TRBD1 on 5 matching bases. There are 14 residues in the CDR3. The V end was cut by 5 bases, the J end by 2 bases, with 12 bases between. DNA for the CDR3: TGTGCCAGCAGTCAGACAGCGCGAAACACTGAAGCTTTCTTT. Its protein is CASSQTARNTEAFF.

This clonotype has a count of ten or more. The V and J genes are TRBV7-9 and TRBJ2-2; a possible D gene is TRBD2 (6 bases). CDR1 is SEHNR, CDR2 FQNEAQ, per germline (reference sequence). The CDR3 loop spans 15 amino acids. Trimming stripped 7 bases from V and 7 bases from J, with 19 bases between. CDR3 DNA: TGTGCCAGCAACTTTCTCTCGAGCGGGCACGGGGAGCTGTTTTTT. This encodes CASNFLSSGHGELFF.

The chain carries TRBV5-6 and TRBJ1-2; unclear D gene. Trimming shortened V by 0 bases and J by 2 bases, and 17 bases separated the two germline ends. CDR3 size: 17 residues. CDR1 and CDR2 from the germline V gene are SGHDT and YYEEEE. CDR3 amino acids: CASSLGGRKQFNYGYTF. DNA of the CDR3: TGTGCCAGCAGCTTGGGAGGTCGTAAACAGTTCAACTATGGCTACACCTTC.

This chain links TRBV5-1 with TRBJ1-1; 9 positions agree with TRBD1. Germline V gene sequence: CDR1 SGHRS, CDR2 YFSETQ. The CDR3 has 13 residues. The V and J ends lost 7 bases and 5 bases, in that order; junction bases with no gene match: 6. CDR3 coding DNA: TGCGCCAGCCGGACAGGGGATTTGACTGAAGCTTTCTTT. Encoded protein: CASRTGDLTEAFF.

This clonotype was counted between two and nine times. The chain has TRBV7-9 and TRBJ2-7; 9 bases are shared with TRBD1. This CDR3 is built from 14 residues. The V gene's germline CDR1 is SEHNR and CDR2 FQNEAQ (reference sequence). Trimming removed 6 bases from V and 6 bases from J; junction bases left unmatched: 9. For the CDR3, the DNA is TGTGCCAGCAGTACCGGGACAGGGAGTCGCGAGCAGTACTTC. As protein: CASSTGTGSREQYF.

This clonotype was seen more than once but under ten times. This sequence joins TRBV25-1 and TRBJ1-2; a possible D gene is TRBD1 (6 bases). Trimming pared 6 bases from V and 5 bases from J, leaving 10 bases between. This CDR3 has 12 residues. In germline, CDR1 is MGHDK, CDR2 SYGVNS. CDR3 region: CASSTGRYGYTF. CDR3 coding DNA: TGTGCCAGCAGCACAGGGAGATATGGCTACACCTTC.

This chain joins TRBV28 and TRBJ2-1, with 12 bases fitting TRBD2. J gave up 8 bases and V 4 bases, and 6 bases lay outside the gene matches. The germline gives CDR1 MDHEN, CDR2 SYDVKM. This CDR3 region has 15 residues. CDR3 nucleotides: TGTGCCAGCAGTTCACGGCTAGCGGGAGGGCATGAGCAGTTCTTC. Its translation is CASSSRLAGGHEQFF.

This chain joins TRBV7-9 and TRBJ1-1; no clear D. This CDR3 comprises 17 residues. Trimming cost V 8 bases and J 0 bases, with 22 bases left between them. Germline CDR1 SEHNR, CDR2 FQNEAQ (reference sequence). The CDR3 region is CASHSVGVPIMNTEAFF. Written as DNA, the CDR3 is TGTGCCAGCCACTCCGTTGGGGTGCCAATTATGAACACTGAAGCTTTCTTT.

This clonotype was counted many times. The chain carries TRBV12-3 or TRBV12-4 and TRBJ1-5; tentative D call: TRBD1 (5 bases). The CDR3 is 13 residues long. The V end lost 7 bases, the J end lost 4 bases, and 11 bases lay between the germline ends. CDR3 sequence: CASTWDGNQPQHF. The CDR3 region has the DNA TGTGCCAGCACCTGGGACGGGAATCAGCCCCAGCATTTT.

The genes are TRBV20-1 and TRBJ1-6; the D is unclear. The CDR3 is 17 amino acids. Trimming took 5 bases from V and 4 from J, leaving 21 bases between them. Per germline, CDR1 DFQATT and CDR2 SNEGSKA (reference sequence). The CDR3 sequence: CSAGSPYRAGYNSPLHF. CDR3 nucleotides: TGCAGTGCTGGGTCACCCTACCGGGCAGGTTATAATTCACCCCTCCACTTT.

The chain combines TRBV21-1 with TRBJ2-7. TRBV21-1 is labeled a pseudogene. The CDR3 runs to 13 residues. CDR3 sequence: CASSKALWYEQYF. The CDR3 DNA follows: TGTGCCAGCAGCAAAGCCTTATGGTACGAGCAGTACTTC.

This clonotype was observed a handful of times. The CDR3 protein is CATGGSDTQYF. The CDR3 bases are TGTGCCACCGGCGGCTCAGATACGCAGTATTTT. The V and J genes are TRBV4-2 and TRBJ2-3; the D is unclear. CDR3 length: 11 residues. Trimming cost V 10 bases and J 4 bases, with 9 bases left between them. Germline CDR1 is LGHNA and CDR2 is YNFKEQ.

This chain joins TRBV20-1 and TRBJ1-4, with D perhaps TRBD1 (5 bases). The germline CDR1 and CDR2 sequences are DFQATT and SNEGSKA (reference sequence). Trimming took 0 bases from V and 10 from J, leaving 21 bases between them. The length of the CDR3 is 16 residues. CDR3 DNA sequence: TGCAGTGCTAGAGATCGGTATCGACACCGGAGGGGAAAACTGTTTTTT. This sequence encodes CSARDRYRHRRGKLFF.

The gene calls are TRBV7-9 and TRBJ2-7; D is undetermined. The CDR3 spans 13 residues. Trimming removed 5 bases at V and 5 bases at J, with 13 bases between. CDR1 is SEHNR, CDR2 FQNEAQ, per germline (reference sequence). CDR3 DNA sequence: TGTGCCAGCAGCCCGGGTCTTAGAGACGAGCAGTACTTC. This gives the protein CASSPGLRDEQYF. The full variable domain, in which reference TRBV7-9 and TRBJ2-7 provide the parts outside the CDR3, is DTGVSQNPRHKITKRGQNVTFRCDPISEHNRLYWYRQTLGQGPEFLTYFQNEAQLEKSRLLSDRFSAERPKGSFSTLEIQRTEQGDSAMYLCASSPGLRDEQYFGPGTRLTVT.

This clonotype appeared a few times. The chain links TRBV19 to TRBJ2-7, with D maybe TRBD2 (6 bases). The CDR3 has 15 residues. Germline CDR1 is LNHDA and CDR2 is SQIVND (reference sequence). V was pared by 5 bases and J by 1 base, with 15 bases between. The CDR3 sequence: CASSAGTGRSYEQYF. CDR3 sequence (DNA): TGTGCCAGTAGTGCCGGGACGGGGAGGTCCTACGAGCAGTACTTC.

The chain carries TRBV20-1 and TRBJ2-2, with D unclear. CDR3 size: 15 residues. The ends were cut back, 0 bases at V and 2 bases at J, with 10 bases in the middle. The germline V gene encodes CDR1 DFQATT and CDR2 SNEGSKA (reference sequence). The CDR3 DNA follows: TGCAGTGCTAGAGAGAGGACGAGAAACACCGGGGAGCTGTTTTTT. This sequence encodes CSARERTRNTGELFF.

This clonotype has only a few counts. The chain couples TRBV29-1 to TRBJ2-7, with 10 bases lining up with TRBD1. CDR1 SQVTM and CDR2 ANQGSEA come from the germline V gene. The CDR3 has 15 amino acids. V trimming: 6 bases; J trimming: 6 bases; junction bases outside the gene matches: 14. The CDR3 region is CSVARAGTGEAEQYF. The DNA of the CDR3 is TGCAGCGTCGCCCGAGCGGGGACAGGGGAAGCCGAGCAGTACTTC.

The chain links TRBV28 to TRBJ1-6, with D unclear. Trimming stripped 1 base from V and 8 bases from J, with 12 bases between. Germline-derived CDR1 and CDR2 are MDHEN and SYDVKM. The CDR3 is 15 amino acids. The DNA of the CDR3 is TGTGCCAGCAGTTTATTAGTGACATTGGATTCACCCCTCCACTTT. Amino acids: CASSLLVTLDSPLHF.

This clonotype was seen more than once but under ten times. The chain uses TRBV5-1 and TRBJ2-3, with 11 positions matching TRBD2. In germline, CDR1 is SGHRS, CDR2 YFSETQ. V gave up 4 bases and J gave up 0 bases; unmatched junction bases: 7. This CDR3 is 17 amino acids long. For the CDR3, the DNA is TGCGCCAGCAGCCGCTCTAGCGGGGGGTCTAGCACAGATACGCAGTATTTT. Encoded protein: CASSRSSGGSSTDTQYF.

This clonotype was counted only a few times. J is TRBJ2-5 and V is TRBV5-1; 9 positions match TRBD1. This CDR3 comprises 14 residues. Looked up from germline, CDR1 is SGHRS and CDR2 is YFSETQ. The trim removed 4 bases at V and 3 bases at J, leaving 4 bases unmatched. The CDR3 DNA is TGCGCCAGCAGCCTCCGGGACAGGGAAGAGACCCAGTACTTC. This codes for CASSLRDREETQYF.

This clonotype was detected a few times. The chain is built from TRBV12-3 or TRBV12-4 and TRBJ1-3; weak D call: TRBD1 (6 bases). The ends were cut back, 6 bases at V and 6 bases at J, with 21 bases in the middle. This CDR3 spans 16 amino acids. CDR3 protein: CASRGPNSGGVNTIYF. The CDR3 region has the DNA TGTGCCAGCAGGGGCCCCAACAGTGGGGGCGTAAACACCATATATTTT.